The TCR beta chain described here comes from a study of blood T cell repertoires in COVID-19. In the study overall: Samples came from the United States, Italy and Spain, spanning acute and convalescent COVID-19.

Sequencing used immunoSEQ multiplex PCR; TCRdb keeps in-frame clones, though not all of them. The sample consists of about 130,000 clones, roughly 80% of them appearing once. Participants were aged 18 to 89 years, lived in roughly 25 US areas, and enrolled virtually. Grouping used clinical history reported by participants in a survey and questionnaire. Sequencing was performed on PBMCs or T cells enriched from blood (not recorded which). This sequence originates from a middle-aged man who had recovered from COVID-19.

Written as DNA, the CDR3 is TGCGCCAGCAGCTTGAGCCCCCCTACCGGGACCCAGTACTTC. Protein product: CASSLSPPTGTQYF. The genes are TRBV5-1 and TRBJ2-5; no clear D. V gave up 1 base and J gave up 7 bases, with 14 bases separating them. This CDR3 is built from 14 residues. The germline V gene has CDR1 SGHRS and CDR2 YFSETQ.